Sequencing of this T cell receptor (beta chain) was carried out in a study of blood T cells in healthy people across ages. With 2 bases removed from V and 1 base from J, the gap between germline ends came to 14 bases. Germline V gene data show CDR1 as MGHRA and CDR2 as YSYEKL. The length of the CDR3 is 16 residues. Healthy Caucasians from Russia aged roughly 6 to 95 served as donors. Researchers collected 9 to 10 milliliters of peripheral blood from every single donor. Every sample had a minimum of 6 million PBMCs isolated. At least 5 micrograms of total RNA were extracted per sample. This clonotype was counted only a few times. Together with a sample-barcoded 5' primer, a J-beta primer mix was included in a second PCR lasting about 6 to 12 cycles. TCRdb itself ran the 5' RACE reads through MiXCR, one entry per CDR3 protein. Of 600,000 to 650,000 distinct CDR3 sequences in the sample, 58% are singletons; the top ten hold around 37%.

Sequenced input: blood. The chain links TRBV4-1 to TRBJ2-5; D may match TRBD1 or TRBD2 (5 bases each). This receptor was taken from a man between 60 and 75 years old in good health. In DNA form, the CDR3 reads TGCGCCAGCAGCCAAACCAGAGGGGCGACCCAAGAGACCCAGTACTTC. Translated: CASSQTRGATQETQYF.